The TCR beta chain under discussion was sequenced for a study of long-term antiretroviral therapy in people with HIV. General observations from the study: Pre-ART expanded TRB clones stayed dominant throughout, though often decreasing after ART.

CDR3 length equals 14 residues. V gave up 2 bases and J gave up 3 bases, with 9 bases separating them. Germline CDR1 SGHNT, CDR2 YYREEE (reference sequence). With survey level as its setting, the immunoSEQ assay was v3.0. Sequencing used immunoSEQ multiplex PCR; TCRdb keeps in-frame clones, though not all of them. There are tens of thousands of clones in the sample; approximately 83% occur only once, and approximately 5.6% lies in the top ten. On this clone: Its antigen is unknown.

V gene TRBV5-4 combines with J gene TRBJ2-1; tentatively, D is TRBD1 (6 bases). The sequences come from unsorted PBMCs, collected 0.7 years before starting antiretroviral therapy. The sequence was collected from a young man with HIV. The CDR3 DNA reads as TGTGCCAGCAGCTTCCGGGACAACTACAATGAGCAGTTCTTC. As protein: CASSFRDNYNEQFF.